This T cell receptor beta chain was documented in a study of CD8 T cells in Susac syndrome. Random-hexamer reverse transcription was applied to roughly 0.5 to 1 ug RNA. TCRdb re-called the immunoSEQ multiplex PCR reads with MiXCR, one entry per CDR3 protein. The sample contains approximately 190,000 distinct CDR3 sequences, approximately 95% of which appear only once. Trimming removed 3 bases at V and 2 bases at J, with 8 bases between. The CDR3 loop spans 15 amino acids. CDR1 and CDR2 from the germline V gene are SEHNR and FQNEAQ (reference sequence). Sequencing was carried out using CD8+ T cells from PBMCs. This sequence originates from a human donor with Susac syndrome. The chain couples TRBV7-9 to TRBJ2-6; D is uncertain. The CDR3 DNA follows: TGTGCCAGCAGCTTCATTCTGCCTGGGGCCAACGTCCTGACTTTC. Its protein product is CASSFILPGANVLTF.